The 18 T cell receptor beta chains presented below share a single source sample, sequenced in a study of cytomegalovirus exposure and HLA in healthy donors. PCR primers comprised 60 Vbeta and 13 Jbeta primers. Using immunoSEQ multiplex PCR, the repertoire was profiled, and TCRdb retains in-frame clones only, with some absent. The sample carries under 35,000 clones, roughly 44% recorded once. Material: PBMCs. Receptors originate from a woman aged 50 to 60 in good health and CMV-seronegative.

This chain uses TRBV27 with TRBJ1-3, with 10 bases matching TRBD1. The germline V gene encodes CDR1 MNHEY and CDR2 SMNVEV (reference sequence). CDR3 length equals 16 residues. J gave up 6 bases and V 0 bases, and 5 bases lay outside the gene matches. The CDR3 DNA is TGTGCCAGCAGTTTATCCCCGACAGGGGGCGAAAACACCATATATTTT. Its protein is CASSLSPTGGENTIYF.

This clone was counted only a few times. The chain couples TRBV19 to TRBJ1-5; TRBD1 is a possible D gene (5 bases). The germline gives CDR1 LNHDA, CDR2 SQIVND (reference sequence). There are 13 residues in the CDR3. The V end was cut by 6 bases, the J end by 9 bases, with 15 bases between. The CDR3 spells CASSTVGGGPQHF. In nucleotides, the CDR3 is TGTGCCAGTAGCACAGTCGGGGGTGGGCCCCAGCATTTT.

This clone was observed once. The chain is built from TRBV4-1 and TRBJ2-3; 13 bases are a match to TRBD2. The CDR3 spans 17 residues. Germline V lookup: CDR1 MGHRA, CDR2 YSYEKL. V trimming: 2 bases; J trimming: 4 bases; junction bases outside the gene matches: 6. CDR3 coding DNA: TGCGCCAGCAGCCAATTCGGACTAGCGGGAGTGTCAGATACGCAGTATTTT. Protein product: CASSQFGLAGVSDTQYF.

This clone was picked up a small number of times. The chain has TRBV5-1 and TRBJ2-7, with 7 bases aligning to TRBD2. In germline, CDR1 is SGHRS, CDR2 YFSETQ. This CDR3 comprises 15 residues. Trimming cost V 3 bases and J 5 bases; bases outside gene matches: 11. CDR3 sequence reads: CASSSEAGDSDEQYF. The CDR3 nucleotides are TGCGCCAGCAGCTCGGAGGCGGGAGATTCCGACGAGCAGTACTTC.

This clone was picked up a small number of times. The CDR3 region is CASSATGMGTDTQYF. The CDR3 coding sequence is TGTGCCAGCAGCGCAACAGGGATGGGCACAGATACGCAGTATTTT. The chain employs TRBV5-6 and TRBJ2-3; D is perhaps TRBD1 (6 bases). Germline values: CDR1 SGHDT, CDR2 YYEEEE. The CDR3 totals 15 residues. The V gene lost 4 bases and the J gene lost 1 base, with 13 bases spanning the gap.

This chain's CDR3 is CASSDRGFDEQYF. The CDR3 DNA reads as TGTGCCAGTTCGGACAGGGGCTTCGACGAGCAGTACTTC. The chain employs TRBV6-6 and TRBJ2-7, with TRBD1 matching 9 bases. CDR3 length: 13 amino acids. The V gene's germline CDR1 is MNHNY and CDR2 SVGAGI (reference sequence). Losses at the gene ends were 9 bases for V and 5 bases for J; bases not matched to a gene: 8.

The chain joins TRBV19 to TRBJ2-3; D ambiguous. Germline V CDR1 and CDR2: LNHDA, SQIVND (reference sequence). The CDR3 loop spans 16 amino acids. V was clipped by 3 bases and J by 5 bases, with 18 bases between them. CDR3 bases: TGTGCCAGTAGTATCTCATCGCGACCTCCGGGAGATACGCAGTATTTT. This sequence encodes CASSISSRPPGDTQYF. The complete variable domain, with remaining parts taken from reference TRBV19 and TRBJ2-3, reads DGGITQSPKYLFRKEGQNVTLSCEQNLNHDAMYWYRQDPGQGLRLIYYSQIVNDFQKGDIAEGYSVSREKKESFPLTVTSAQKNPTAFYLCASSISSRPPGDTQYFGPGTRLTVL.

The rearrangement joins TRBV4-1 to TRBJ2-1, with 8 positions matching TRBD1. Germline V lookup: CDR1 MGHRA, CDR2 YSYEKL. The CDR3 length is 14 residues. V was pared by 3 bases and J by 6 bases, with 4 bases of the junction left unmatched. The CDR3 spells CASSHPGQGNEQFF. The CDR3 DNA follows: TGCGCCAGCAGCCACCCCGGACAGGGCAATGAGCAGTTCTTC.

A few counts support this clone. The J gene is TRBJ2-7, the V gene TRBV6-5, with TRBD1 matching 7 bases. The trim removed 4 bases at V and 2 bases at J, leaving 5 bases unmatched. There are 14 residues in the CDR3. Germline V lookup: CDR1 MNHEY, CDR2 SVGAGI. DNA for the CDR3: TGTGCCAGCAGTTGGGGGCAGGGGGCCTACGAGCAGTACTTC. Residues: CASSWGQGAYEQYF.

The CDR3 sequence: CASSEIETEAFF. The CDR3 region has the DNA TGTGCCAGCAGTGAAATAGAGACTGAAGCTTTCTTT. The chain combines TRBV6-5 with TRBJ1-1; D is unclear. The germline V gene encodes CDR1 MNHEY and CDR2 SVGAGI. Trimming took 5 bases from V and 5 from J, leaving 9 bases between them. The CDR3 is made up of 12 amino acids.

Only a few counts were recorded for this clone. This chain links TRBV18 with TRBJ2-7, with 7 nucleotides matching TRBD1. V lost 3 bases and J lost 0; bases outside the gene matches: 2. Germline V gene lookup returns CDR1 KGHSH and CDR2 LQKENI. This CDR3 contains 14 residues. CDR3 coding DNA: TGTGCCAGCTCACCGGGACAGTCCTCCTACGAGCAGTACTTC. As protein: CASSPGQSSYEQYF.

The chain joins TRBV5-1 to TRBJ1-4, with TRBD1 matching 9 bases. Germline CDR1 and CDR2: SGHRS and YFSETQ. Unmatched junction bases numbered 7, after V lost 4 bases and J lost 6 bases. CDR3 length: 15 residues. The CDR3 nucleotides are TGCGCCAGCAGCATGACCGGGACAGGGTATGAAAAACTGTTTTTT. It codes for CASSMTGTGYEKLFF. Based on the CDR3 plus reference TRBV5-1 and TRBJ1-4, the full variable domain is KAGVTQTPRYLIKTRGQQVTLSCSPISGHRSVSWYQQTPGQGLQFLFEYFSETQRNKGNFPGRFSGRQFSNSRSEMNVSTLELGDSALYLCASSMTGTGYEKLFFGSGTQLSVL.

This clone was seen a few times. The chain carries TRBV5-6 and TRBJ2-7; no firm D call. The CDR3 is 14 residues long. CDR1 is SGHDT, CDR2 YYEEEE, per germline. V shed 0 bases and J shed 0 bases, with 7 bases lying between them. The DNA for the CDR3 is TGTGCCAGCAGCTTGGGTCTGAGCTCCTACGAGCAGTACTTC. It translates to CASSLGLSSYEQYF.

J is TRBJ2-7 and V is TRBV6-5; unclear D gene. CDR1 is MNHEY and CDR2 is SVGAGI in the germline V gene. V gave up 6 bases and J gave up 6 bases, with 12 bases separating them. The CDR3 sequence is 12 residues long. CDR3 DNA sequence: TGTGCCAGCAGACTGCGACCGGGCGAGCAGTACTTC. This translates into CASRLRPGEQYF.

This clone was counted a single time. The CDR3 DNA reads as TGCGCCAGCAGCCTTCCGACTAGCGGGGGTGGGTATGAGCAGTTCTTC. Amino acid sequence: CASSLPTSGGGYEQFF. J is TRBJ2-1 and V is TRBV4-1; 12 positions agree with TRBD2. Germline CDR1 reads MGHRA; CDR2 reads YSYEKL. The CDR3 consists of 16 residues. Unmatched junction bases numbered 9, after V lost 4 bases and J lost 8 bases.

The V and J genes are TRBV7-2 and TRBJ1-5, with 7 bases that match TRBD1. The CDR3 has 17 residues. V lost 7 bases, J lost 9 bases, and 21 bases stayed unmatched. CDR1 and CDR2 (germline): SGHTA, FQGNSA. CDR3 nucleotides: TGTGCCAGCACCCCAACACTAAAACAGGGGCGTTTGTCGCCCCAGCATTTT. The encoded protein is CASTPTLKQGRLSPQHF.

This CDR3 reads CASSVAAGEQYF. The CDR3 DNA reads TGTGCCAGCAGTGTAGCGGCGGGCGAGCAGTACTTC. The gene calls are TRBV2 and TRBJ2-7, with D perhaps matching TRBD2 (6 bases). This CDR3 region has 12 residues. Trimming pared 4 bases from V and 6 bases from J, leaving 10 bases between. Germline V gives CDR1 SNHLY, CDR2 FYNNEI.

The chain employs TRBV6-1 and TRBJ2-2, with a weak D call TRBD2 (6 bases). The germline CDR1 and CDR2 sequences are MNHNS and SASEGT. This CDR3 has 15 amino acids. Trimming took off 6 bases at V and 4 bases at J, with 15 bases between the two ends. CDR3 residues: CASSPRDSPTGELFF. The CDR3 DNA follows: TGTGCCAGCAGCCCTCGGGACTCACCCACCGGGGAGCTGTTTTTT.